The table lists the clone carrying this T cell receptor (beta chain) with a count of one. This sample is drawn from a study of blood T cell repertoires in COVID-19. Only in-frame clones appear in the TCRdb table, and some are missing; sequencing was by immunoSEQ multiplex PCR. Here the sample spans 85,000 to 95,000 clones, 80% to 90% being singletons. Germline CDR1 and CDR2: LNHNV and YYDKDF (reference sequence). Trimming cost V 0 bases and J 0 bases, with 5 bases left between them. The CDR3 runs to 15 residues. V usage is TRBV15 and J usage is TRBJ2-2; no clear D. Sequencing used peripheral blood. The sequence came from a woman of 80 years or more with active COVID-19. The CDR3 sequence is CATSRDRSNTGELFF. Here the CDR3 DNA reads TGTGCCACCAGCAGAGATAGATCGAACACCGGGGAGCTGTTTTTT.